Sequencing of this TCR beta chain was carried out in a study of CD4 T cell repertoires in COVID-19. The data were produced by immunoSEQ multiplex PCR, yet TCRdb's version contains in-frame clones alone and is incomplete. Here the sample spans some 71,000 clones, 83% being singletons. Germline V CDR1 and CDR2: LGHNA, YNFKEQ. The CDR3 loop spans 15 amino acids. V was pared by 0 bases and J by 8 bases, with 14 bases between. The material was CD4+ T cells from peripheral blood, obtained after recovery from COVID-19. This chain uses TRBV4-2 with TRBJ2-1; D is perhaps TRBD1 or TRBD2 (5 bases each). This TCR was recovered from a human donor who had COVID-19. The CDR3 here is CASSQEARDADEQFF. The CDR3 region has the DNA TGTGCCAGCAGCCAAGAAGCCAGGGACGCGGATGAGCAGTTCTTC.